The next 21 T cell receptor beta chains were all read from a single sample in a study of T cell repertoires in cytomegalovirus infection. No antigen is known for these receptors. TCRdb processed the reads anew with MiXCR; each CDR3 protein has one entry. The profile shows about 830,000 distinct CDR3 sequences, approximately 32% of them singletons. The material sequenced was cultured CD8+ T cells from PBMCs, taken from culture after CMV antigen stimulation. These receptors all stem from a human donor in good health (CMV status not recorded). Some clones in this sample may be carry-over from other donors' samples.

This clonotype was counted only a few times. The J gene is TRBJ2-3, the V gene TRBV7-8, with 7 bases matching TRBD1. There are 12 residues in the CDR3. CDR1 and CDR2 from the germline V gene are SGHVS and FQNEAQ. After removal of 3 bases from V and 13 bases from J, the junction contained 7 bases not matched to a gene. As DNA, the CDR3 is TGTGCCAGCAGCTTGACAGGGCCAGCAGAGTATTTT. Translation: CASSLTGPAEYF.

The V gene is TRBV6-1, the J gene TRBJ2-7; 10 positions agree with TRBD1. Germline V gene data show CDR1 as MNHNS and CDR2 as SASEGT. Trimming removed 10 bases from V and 6 bases from J; junction bases left unmatched: 15. The CDR3 covers 15 residues. Here the CDR3 reads CATKYAGTGAAEQYV. DNA of the CDR3: TGTGCCACCAAATATGCCGGGACAGGGGCGGCCGAGCAGTACGTC.

This clonotype was seen a handful of times. V usage is TRBV12-3 or TRBV12-4 and J usage is TRBJ2-7, with D possibly being TRBD1 (6 bases). V lost 6 bases to trimming and J lost 9 bases, with 18 bases between them. The CDR3 is 13 residues long. In DNA, the CDR3 is TGTGCCAGCAGCACGGGACCACAACAGGGGCAGTACTTC. This translates into CASSTGPQQGQYF.

This clonotype was recorded a few times. V usage is TRBV6-5 and J usage is TRBJ2-1; 14 nucleotides line up with TRBD2. Germline V lookup: CDR1 MNHEY, CDR2 SVGAGI. CDR3 length equals 20 residues. J was trimmed by 2 bases and V by 6 bases; bases with no gene match: 15. The DNA for the CDR3 is TGTGCCAGCAGCGGCCTAACCGGGACTAGCGGGGGTATAACCTACAATGAGCAGTTCTTC. Its translation: CASSGLTGTSGGITYNEQFF.

The V gene is TRBV6-5, the J gene TRBJ1-4; 7 bases line up with TRBD1. CDR1 is MNHEY and CDR2 is SVGAGI in the germline V gene. With 6 bases clipped from V and 3 bases from J, the junction kept 10 bases outside the gene matches. This CDR3 contains 16 residues. The CDR3 DNA reads TGTGCCAGCAGACCCGTGAGGGGGCAGGCTAATGAAAAACTGTTTTTT. Protein product: CASRPVRGQANEKLFF.

This clonotype occurred a few times. This chain joins TRBV5-6 and TRBJ2-7, with D tentatively TRBD2 (5 bases). Trimming removed 4 bases at V and 1 base at J, with 9 bases between. Germline V CDR1 and CDR2: SGHDT, YYEEEE. The CDR3 totals 13 residues. The CDR3 sequence: CASSGGRSYEQYV. CDR3 nucleotides: TGTGCCAGCAGCGGAGGACGGTCCTACGAGCAGTACGTC.

This clonotype has a count of ten or more. An end of the junction does not agree with germline; a read error may underlie this. The rearrangement links TRBV7-7 to TRBJ2-3; TRBD2 matches at 10 bases. The CDR3 contains 15 residues. The germline V gene encodes CDR1 SSHAT and CDR2 FNYEAQ (reference sequence). The DNA for the CDR3 is TGTGCTAGCAGCTTATCACTAGCGGGGACAGATACGCAGTATTTT. This sequence encodes CASSLSLAGTDTQYF.

V is TRBV4-1 and J is TRBJ2-2, with 8 bases identical to TRBD1. CDR1 is MGHRA, CDR2 YSYEKL, per germline. This CDR3 is 18 amino acids long. Trimming removed 3 bases from V and 3 bases from J; junction bases left unmatched: 12. The CDR3 reads CASSHSRTGPEYTGELFF. The CDR3 region has the DNA TGCGCCAGCAGCCATTCGAGGACAGGGCCCGAGTACACCGGGGAGCTGTTTTTT.

There are a few counts of this clonotype. The V and J genes are TRBV7-9 and TRBJ2-1; D gene ambiguous. The CDR3 length is 13 residues. Germline CDR1 reads SEHNR; CDR2 reads FQNEAQ (reference sequence). Trimming took off 4 bases at V and 5 bases at J, with 9 bases between the two ends. This CDR3 is CASSSDIDNEQFF. CDR3 nucleotide sequence: TGTGCCAGCAGCTCAGATATCGACAATGAGCAGTTCTTC.

This clonotype was observed a handful of times. CDR3 DNA: TGTGCCAGCAGCCGACCAGGACAGGAGGCGTACGTC. Residues: CASSRPGQEAYV. The V and J genes are TRBV6-2 or TRBV6-3 and TRBJ2-7, with 7 bases fitting TRBD1. Unmatched junction bases numbered 11, after V lost 6 bases and J lost 12 bases. Germline V lookup: CDR1 MNHEY, CDR2 SVGEGT. This CDR3 region has 12 residues.

The chain combines TRBV7-9 with TRBJ1-1, with D possibly matching TRBD1 (5 bases). This CDR3 region has 14 residues. V gave up 5 bases and J gave up 3 bases, with 13 bases separating them. CDR1 is SEHNR and CDR2 is FQNEAQ in the germline V gene (reference sequence). CDR3 DNA: TGTGCCAGCAGCCCCCCAGGGTTTGACACTGAAGCTTTCTTT. Protein sequence: CASSPPGFDTEAFF.

This clonotype was found a few times. The chain is built from TRBV7-9 and TRBJ2-2; D is possibly TRBD1 (7 bases). This CDR3 comprises 17 residues. In germline, CDR1 is SEHNR, CDR2 FQNEAQ (reference sequence). V dropped 5 bases and J dropped 0 bases, with 16 bases sitting between them. Written as DNA, the CDR3 is TGTGCCAGCAGCAAGGGCGGGACAGAGACGAACACCGGGGAGCTGTTTTTT. It is translated as CASSKGGTETNTGELFF. Complete variable domain (other parts from reference TRBV7-9 and TRBJ2-2): DTGVSQNPRHKITKRGQNVTFRCDPISEHNRLYWYRQTLGQGPEFLTYFQNEAQLEKSRLLSDRFSAERPKGSFSTLEIQRTEQGDSAMYLCASSKGGTETNTGELFFGEGSRLTVL.

This clonotype was detected many times. The chain has TRBV4-1 and TRBJ1-1; D gene ambiguous. V lost 2 bases and J lost 1, with 5 bases in between. The germline CDR1 and CDR2 sequences are MGHRA and YSYEKL. The CDR3 has 13 amino acids. The CDR3 DNA reads TGCGCCAGCAGCCAACGACGGAACACTGAAGCTTTCTTT. Encoded protein: CASSQRRNTEAFF.

A few counts support this clonotype. V usage is TRBV7-2 and J usage is TRBJ1-6; perhaps TRBD1 as D (5 bases). The CDR3 length is 15 residues. Germline lookup yields CDR1 SGHTA and CDR2 FQGNSA. The germline V and J ends were trimmed by 4 bases and 10 bases, with 17 bases remaining between them. The CDR3 nucleotides are TGTGCCAGCAGCTCGGAGGAGGGGATAAGGTCACCCCTCCACTTT. Its protein product is CASSSEEGIRSPLHF.

The chain links TRBV20-1 to TRBJ2-3; tentative D call: TRBD2 (6 bases). This CDR3 spans 15 amino acids. With 3 bases removed from V and 5 bases from J, the gap between germline ends came to 18 bases. Germline loops: CDR1 DFQATT, CDR2 SNEGSKA (reference sequence). The CDR3 reads CSARDPGAKGDTQYF. CDR3 DNA sequence: TGCAGTGCTAGGGATCCGGGAGCAAAGGGAGATACGCAGTATTTT.

This clonotype has more than one count but fewer than ten. This chain uses TRBV4-1 with TRBJ1-4, with 7 positions matching TRBD1. This CDR3 has 17 residues. V gave up 3 bases and J gave up 8 bases; unmatched junction bases: 15. The germline CDR1 and CDR2 sequences are MGHRA and YSYEKL. Here the CDR3 reads CASSHLPSGAGGEKLFF. CDR3 nucleotides: TGCGCCAGCAGCCATCTCCCGTCAGGGGCAGGGGGGGAAAAACTGTTTTTT.

The CDR3 spells CASSPSRSQGQPQHF. The CDR3 nucleotides are TGCGCCAGCAGCCCGAGCCGCAGTCAGGGTCAGCCCCAGCATTTT. The gene calls are TRBV4-1 and TRBJ1-5, with TRBD1 as a possible D gene (5 bases). This CDR3 region has 15 residues. Germline values: CDR1 MGHRA, CDR2 YSYEKL. V lost 4 bases, J lost 6 bases, and 16 bases lay in between.

The J gene is TRBJ2-7, the V gene TRBV27; possible D gene TRBD2, 7 bases. Trimming left V 10 bases short and J 1 base short, with 17 bases between. CDR1 is MNHEY and CDR2 is SMNVEV in the germline V gene (reference sequence). The CDR3 sequence is 14 residues long. The CDR3 spells CATKPGGSSYEQYF. The CDR3, as DNA: TGTGCCACCAAGCCGGGGGGCTCTTCCTACGAGCAGTACTTC.

This clonotype was seen a handful of times. V gene TRBV7-9 combines with J gene TRBJ1-6; D ambiguous. The CDR3 sequence is 15 residues long. Per the germline V gene, CDR1 is SEHNR and CDR2 is FQNEAQ (reference sequence). The V end lost 3 bases, the J end lost 10 bases, and 16 bases lay between the germline ends. As DNA, the CDR3 is TGTGCCAGCAGCTTTGTTTACGAATCTCCATCACCCCTCCACTTT. This codes for CASSFVYESPSPLHF.

This clonotype was counted a single time. This may be a read error, as it is one base from a much larger clone. The chain employs TRBV27 and TRBJ1-2, with D maybe TRBD1 (6 bases). The CDR3 is 14 residues long. Germline V gene sequence: CDR1 MNHEY, CDR2 SMNVEV (reference sequence). Between the trimmed V and J ends, which lost 5 bases and 5 bases, there was a span of 15 bases. CDR3: CASSVQAGAYGYTF. The CDR3 DNA is TGTGCCAGCAGTGTTCAAGCGGGGGCGTATGGCTACACCTTC.

Points on this clonotype: This clone may be a read error of a much larger clone one base away. The rearrangement joins TRBV7-2 to TRBJ2-1, with TRBD2 matching 11 bases. Per the germline V gene, CDR1 is SGHTA and CDR2 is FQGNSA. CDR3 size: 20 residues. CDR3 protein: CASSLRLAGGRTVSCNEQFF. The CDR3 coding sequence is TGTGCCAGCAGCTTAAGGCTAGCGGGGGGTCGCACTGTCTCCTGCAATGAGCAGTTCTTC.